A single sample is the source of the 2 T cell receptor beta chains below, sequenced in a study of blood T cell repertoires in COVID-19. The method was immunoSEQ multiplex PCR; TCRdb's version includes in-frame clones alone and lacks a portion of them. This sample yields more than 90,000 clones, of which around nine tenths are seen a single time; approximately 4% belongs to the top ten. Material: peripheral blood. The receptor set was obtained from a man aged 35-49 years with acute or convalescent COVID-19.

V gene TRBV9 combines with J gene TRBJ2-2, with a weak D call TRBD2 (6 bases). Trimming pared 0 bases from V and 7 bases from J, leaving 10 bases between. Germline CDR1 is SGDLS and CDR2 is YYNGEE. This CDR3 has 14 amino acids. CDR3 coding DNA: TGTGCCAGCAGCGTAGGCGGGGTGGACGGGGAGCTGTTTTTT. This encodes CASSVGGVDGELFF.

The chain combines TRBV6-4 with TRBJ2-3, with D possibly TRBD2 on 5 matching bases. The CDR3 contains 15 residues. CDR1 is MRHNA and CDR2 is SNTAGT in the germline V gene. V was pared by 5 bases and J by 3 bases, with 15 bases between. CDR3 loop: CASSRRGLSTDTQYF. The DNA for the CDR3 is TGTGCCAGCAGTCGACGTGGACTTTCGACAGATACGCAGTATTTT.